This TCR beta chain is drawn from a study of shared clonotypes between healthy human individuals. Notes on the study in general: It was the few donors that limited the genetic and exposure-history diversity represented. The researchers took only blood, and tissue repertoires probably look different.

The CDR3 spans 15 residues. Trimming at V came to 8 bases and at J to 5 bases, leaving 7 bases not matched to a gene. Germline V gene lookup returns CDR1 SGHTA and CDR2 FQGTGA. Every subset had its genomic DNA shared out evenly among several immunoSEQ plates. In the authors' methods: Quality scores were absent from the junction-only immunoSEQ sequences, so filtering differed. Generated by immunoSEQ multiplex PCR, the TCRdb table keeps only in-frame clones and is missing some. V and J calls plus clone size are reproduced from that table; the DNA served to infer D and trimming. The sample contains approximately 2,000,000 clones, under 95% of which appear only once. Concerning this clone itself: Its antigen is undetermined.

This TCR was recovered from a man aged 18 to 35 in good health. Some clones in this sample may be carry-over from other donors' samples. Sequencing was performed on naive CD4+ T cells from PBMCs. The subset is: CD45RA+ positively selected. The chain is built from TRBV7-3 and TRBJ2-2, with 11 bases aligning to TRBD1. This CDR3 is CASRRTGGRTGELFF. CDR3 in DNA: TGTGCCAGCCGACGGACAGGGGGCAGGACCGGGGAGCTGTTTTTT. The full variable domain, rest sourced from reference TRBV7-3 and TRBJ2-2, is GAGVSQTPSNKVTEKGKYVELRCDPISGHTALYWYRQSLGQGPEFLIYFQGTGAADDSGLPNDRFFAVRPEGSVSTLKIQRTERGDSAVYLCASRRTGGRTGELFFGEGSRLTVL.